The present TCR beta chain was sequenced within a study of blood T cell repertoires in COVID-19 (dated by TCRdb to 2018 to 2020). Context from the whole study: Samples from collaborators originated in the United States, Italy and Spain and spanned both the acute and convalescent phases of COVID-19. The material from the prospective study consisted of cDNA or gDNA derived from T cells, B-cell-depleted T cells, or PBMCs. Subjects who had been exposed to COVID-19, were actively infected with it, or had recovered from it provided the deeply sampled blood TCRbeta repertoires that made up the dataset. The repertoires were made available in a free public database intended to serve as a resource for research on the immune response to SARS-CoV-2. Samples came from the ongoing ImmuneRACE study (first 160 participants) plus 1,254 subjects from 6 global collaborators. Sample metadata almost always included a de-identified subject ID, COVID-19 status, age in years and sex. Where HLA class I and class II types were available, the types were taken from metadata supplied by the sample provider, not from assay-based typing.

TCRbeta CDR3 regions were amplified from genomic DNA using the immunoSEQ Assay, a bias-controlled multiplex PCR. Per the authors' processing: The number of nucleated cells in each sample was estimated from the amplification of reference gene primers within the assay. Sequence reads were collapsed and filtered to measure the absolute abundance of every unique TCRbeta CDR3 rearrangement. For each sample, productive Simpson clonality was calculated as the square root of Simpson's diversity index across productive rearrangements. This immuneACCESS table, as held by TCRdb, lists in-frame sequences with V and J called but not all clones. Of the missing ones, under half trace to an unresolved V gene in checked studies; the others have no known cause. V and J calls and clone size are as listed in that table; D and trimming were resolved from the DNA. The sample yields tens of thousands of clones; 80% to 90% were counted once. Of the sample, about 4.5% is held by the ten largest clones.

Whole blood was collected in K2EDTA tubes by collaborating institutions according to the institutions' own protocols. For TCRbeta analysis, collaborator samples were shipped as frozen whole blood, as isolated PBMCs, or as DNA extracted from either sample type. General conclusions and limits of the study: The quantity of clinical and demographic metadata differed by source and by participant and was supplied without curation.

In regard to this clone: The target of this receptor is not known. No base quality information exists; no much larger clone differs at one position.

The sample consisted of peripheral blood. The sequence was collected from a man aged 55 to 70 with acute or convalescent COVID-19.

CDR3 region: CASSFVQGFAQMFF. The DNA reads TGTGCCAGCAGTTTTGTACAGGGTTTTGCCCAAATGTTCTTC. This chain joins TRBV28 to TRBJ2-1; D gene: possibly TRBD1, on 6 matching bases. The germline V gene sets CDR1 to MDHEN and CDR2 to SYDVKM. The V end loses 3 bases and the J end loses 15 bases, and a stretch of 21 bases separates them. Its CDR3 holds 14 amino acids, cysteine through phenylalanine. Just the 42-base CDR3 DNA is kept, in frame starting at base 1.